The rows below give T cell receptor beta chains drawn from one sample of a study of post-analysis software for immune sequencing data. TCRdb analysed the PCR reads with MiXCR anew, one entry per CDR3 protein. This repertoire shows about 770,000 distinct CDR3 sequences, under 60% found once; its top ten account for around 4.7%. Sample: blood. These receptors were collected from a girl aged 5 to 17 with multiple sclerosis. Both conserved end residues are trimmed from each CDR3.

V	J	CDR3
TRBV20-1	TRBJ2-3	SARDPQLAMTQY
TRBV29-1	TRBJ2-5	SVEDIGFSETQY
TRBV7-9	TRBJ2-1	ASSLHQGASTEQF
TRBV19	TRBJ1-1	ASSIEAASNTEAF
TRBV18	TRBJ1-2	ASSPDYYGYT
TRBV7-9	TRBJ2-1	ASSLIAGGPGEQF
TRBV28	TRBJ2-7	ASSPRTVRYEQY
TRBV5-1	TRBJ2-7	ANSLDTGNEQY
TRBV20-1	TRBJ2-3	SATSTDTQY
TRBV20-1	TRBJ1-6	SAKWTGTDSPLH
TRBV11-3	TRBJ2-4	ASSRKPGLTQNIQY
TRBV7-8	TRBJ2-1	ASSPRDRVLVNPYNEQF
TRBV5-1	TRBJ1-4	ASSLGPPGQGNEKLF
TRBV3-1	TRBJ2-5	ASSQETGGKTQY
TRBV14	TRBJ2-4	ASSSRYQLQY
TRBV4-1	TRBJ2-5	ASSLTQLETQY
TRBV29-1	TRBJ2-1	SVEDRASGSANEQF
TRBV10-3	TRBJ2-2	AIHNREENTGELF
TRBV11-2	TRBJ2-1	ASSNVPAGPQPNNEQF
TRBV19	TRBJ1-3	ATMAGTYGNTIY
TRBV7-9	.	ACSPGTSGSYEQY
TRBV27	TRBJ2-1	ASSLLAGGYNEQF